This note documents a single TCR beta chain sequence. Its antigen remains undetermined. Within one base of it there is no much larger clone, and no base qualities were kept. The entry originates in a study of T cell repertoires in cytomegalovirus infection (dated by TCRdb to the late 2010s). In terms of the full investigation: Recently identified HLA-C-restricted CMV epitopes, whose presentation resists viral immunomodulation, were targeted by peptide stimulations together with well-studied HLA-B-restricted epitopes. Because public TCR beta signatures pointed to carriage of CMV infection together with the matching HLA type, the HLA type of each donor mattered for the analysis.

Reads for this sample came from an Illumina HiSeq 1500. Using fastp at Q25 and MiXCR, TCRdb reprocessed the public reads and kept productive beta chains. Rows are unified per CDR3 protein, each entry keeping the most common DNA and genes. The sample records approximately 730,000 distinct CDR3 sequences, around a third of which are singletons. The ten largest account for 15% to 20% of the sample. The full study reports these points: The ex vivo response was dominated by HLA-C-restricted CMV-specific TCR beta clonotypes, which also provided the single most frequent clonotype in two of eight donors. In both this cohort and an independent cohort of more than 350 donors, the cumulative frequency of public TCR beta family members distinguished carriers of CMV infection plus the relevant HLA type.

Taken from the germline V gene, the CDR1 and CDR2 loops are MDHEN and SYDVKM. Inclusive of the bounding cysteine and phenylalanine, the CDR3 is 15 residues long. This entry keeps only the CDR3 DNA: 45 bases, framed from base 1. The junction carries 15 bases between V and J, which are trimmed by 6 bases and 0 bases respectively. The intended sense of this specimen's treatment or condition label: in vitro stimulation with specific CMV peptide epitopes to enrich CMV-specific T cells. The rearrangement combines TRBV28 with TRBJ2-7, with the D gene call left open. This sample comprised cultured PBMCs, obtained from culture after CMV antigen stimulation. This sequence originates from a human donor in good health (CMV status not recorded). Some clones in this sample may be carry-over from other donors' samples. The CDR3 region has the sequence CASSSVGLSSYEQYF. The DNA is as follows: TGTGCCAGCAGCTCCGTGGGTCTGAGCTCCTACGAGCAGTACTTC.